The 26 T cell receptor beta chains reported below all come from one sample, sequenced in a study of molecular identifiers for immune sequencing clone quantification. TCRdb reprocessed the PCR reads via MiXCR and lists one record per CDR3 protein. The data hold approximately 54,000 distinct CDR3 sequences, with roughly a quarter observed a single time. Sequencing was done on a sample of naive CD8+ T cells from blood, with Jurkat cell RNA spiked in. Sample subset: FACS-sorted CD8+CD4-CCR7+CD45RA+ naive T cells. The receptor set was obtained from a human donor in good health. Some libraries in this study had Jurkat cell RNA spiked in.

The rearrangement joins TRBV29-1 to TRBJ2-6, with D perhaps matching TRBD1 (6 bases). Germline-derived CDR1 and CDR2 are SQVTM and ANQGSEA. The CDR3 runs to 20 residues. The V end lost 4 bases, the J end lost 2 bases, and 27 bases lay between the germline ends. The DNA of the CDR3 is TGCAGCGTTGTAGATACCTCACGGTGGACAGAAAATCCTGGGGCCAACGTCCTGACTTTC. It translates to CSVVDTSRWTENPGANVLTF.

The sample holds many counts of this clonotype. The V and J genes are TRBV9 and TRBJ1-5, with TRBD1 matching 8 bases. The CDR3 runs 14 residues. From germline, CDR1 is SGDLS and CDR2 YYNGEE. V was clipped by 7 bases and J by 1 base; unmatched bases: 4. In DNA, the CDR3 is TGTGCCAGCTCGACAGGGGAAAGCAATCAGCCCCAGCATTTT. Protein product: CASSTGESNQPQHF. The variable domain in full, completed from reference TRBV9 and TRBJ1-5, reads DSGVTQTPKHLITATGQRVTLRCSPRSGDLSVYWYQQSLDQGLQFLIQYYNGEERAKGNILERFSAQQFPDLHSELNLSSLELGDSALYFCASSTGESNQPQHFGDGTRLSIL.

This chain uses TRBV5-6 with TRBJ2-7; D might be TRBD2 (5 bases). This CDR3 spans 13 amino acids. Per germline, CDR1 SGHDT and CDR2 YYEEEE. With 2 bases removed from V and 2 bases from J, the gap between germline ends came to 8 bases. The CDR3 reads CASSFQEAYEQYF. CDR3 DNA: TGTGCCAGCAGCTTCCAGGAGGCCTACGAGCAGTACTTC.

Worth noting for this clonotype: A much larger clone differs by one base, so this may be a read error. DNA for the CDR3: TGCGGTGCTAGGCTGGCGGGAGGGCCCACTGGGGAGCTGTTTTTT. It yields the protein CGARLAGGPTGELFF. The chain recombines TRBV20-1 with TRBJ2-2; 9 nucleotides agree with TRBD2. This CDR3 comprises 15 residues. Germline V lookup: CDR1 DFQATT, CDR2 SNEGSKA (reference sequence).

This clonotype has ten or more counts. The chain combines TRBV6-2 or TRBV6-3 with TRBJ1-6; 9 bases line up with TRBD1. This CDR3 has 14 residues. Germline values: CDR1 MNHEY, CDR2 SVGEGT. V gave up 6 bases and J gave up 11 bases; unmatched junction bases: 8. The CDR3 DNA follows: TGTGCCAGCAGAACCGGGACAGGGTTCACACCCCTCCACTTT. It specifies CASRTGTGFTPLHF.

The chain uses TRBV13 and TRBJ1-4; a weak D match, TRBD1 (5 bases). The CDR3 has 15 amino acids. CDR1 is PRHDT and CDR2 is FYEKMQ in the germline V gene (reference sequence). The V end lost 2 bases, the J end lost 9 bases, and 16 bases lay between the germline ends. The CDR3: CASSLQGAQRKKLFF. CDR3 coding DNA: TGTGCCAGCAGCTTACAAGGGGCGCAACGTAAAAAACTGTTTTTT.

This clonotype was seen at least ten times. V usage is TRBV7-2 and J usage is TRBJ2-1; D possibly corresponds to TRBD2 (5 bases). The germline V gene has CDR1 SGHTA and CDR2 FQGNSA. The V end was cut by 5 bases, the J end by 3 bases, with 17 bases between. This CDR3 is built from 16 residues. This chain's CDR3 is CASSPWTASVYNEQFF. Here the CDR3 DNA reads TGTGCCAGCAGCCCGTGGACTGCCTCCGTCTACAATGAGCAGTTCTTC.

This clonotype came up many times. V is TRBV6-5 and J is TRBJ1-1; 8 positions agree with TRBD1. The germline CDR1 and CDR2 sequences are MNHEY and SVGAGI. The V segment lost 4 bases and the J segment 1 base; nucleotides outside the gene matches: 5. The CDR3 consists of 15 residues. The chain's CDR3 is CASSLGQGANTEAFF. In nucleotides, the CDR3 is TGTGCCAGCAGTTTGGGGCAGGGGGCGAACACTGAAGCTTTCTTT.

A few counts support this clonotype. Being one base from a much bigger clone, this may be a read error. V usage is TRBV5-3 and J usage is TRBJ2-2, with D hard to call. TRBV5-3 is an open reading frame, and its role is uncertain. The CDR3 contains 16 residues. Trimming cost V 8 bases and J 5 bases, with 22 bases left between them. The CDR3 sequence is CASSMATKTLTGELFF. The CDR3 DNA reads TGTGCCAGCAGCATGGCTACAAAGACACTTACCGGGGAGCTGTTTTTT.

A word on this clonotype: A junction boundary mismatches the germline segment, possibly from a read error. V gene TRBV4-3 combines with J gene TRBJ1-1, with D unclear. This CDR3 has 13 residues. CDR1 and CDR2 (germline): LGHNA, YSLEER. DNA for the CDR3: TGCGCTAGCAGCCAAGATGGGATGGCTGAGGCTTTCTTT. It codes for CASSQDGMAEAFF.

Note on this clonotype: A single base separates this from a much larger clone, so it may be a read error. V usage is TRBV6-6 and J usage is TRBJ1-1, with unresolved D. This CDR3 has 11 residues. Trimming removed 10 bases from V and 5 bases from J, with 11 bases in between. Germline assignment: CDR1 MNHNY and CDR2 SVGAGI (reference sequence). CDR3 coding DNA: TGTGCCATCACGCGAAGGACTGAAGCTTTCTTT. Amino acids: CAITRRTEAFF.

This clonotype showed up many times. The genes are TRBV20-1 and TRBJ2-7; 12 nucleotides line up with TRBD2. With V trimmed by 3 bases and J by 2 bases, 5 bases remained unmatched. The CDR3 is 15 amino acids. Germline CDR1 DFQATT, CDR2 SNEGSKA (reference sequence). The CDR3 sequence: CSARGTSGSAYEQYF. CDR3 coding DNA: TGCAGTGCTAGGGGGACTAGCGGGTCCGCCTACGAGCAGTACTTC.

This chain joins TRBV2 and TRBJ2-5, with 9 bases fitting TRBD2. Trimming removed 8 bases from V and 5 bases from J; junction bases left unmatched: 12. This CDR3 contains 15 residues. Germline CDR1 and CDR2: SNHLY and FYNNEI. The CDR3 is CASENGLAREETQYF. Here the CDR3 DNA reads TGTGCCAGCGAAAACGGACTAGCGAGAGAGGAGACCCAGTACTTC.

There are many counts of this clonotype. V is TRBV4-1 and J is TRBJ1-2; D is perhaps TRBD1 (6 bases). The CDR3 extends over 15 amino acids. Looked up from germline, CDR1 is MGHRA and CDR2 is YSYEKL. V dropped 4 bases and J dropped 5 bases, with 17 bases sitting between them. The CDR3 sequence: CASSPDSDTVYGYTF. CDR3 sequence (DNA): TGCGCCAGCAGCCCGGACAGTGATACTGTTTATGGCTACACCTTC.

This clonotype was counted many times. The J gene is TRBJ1-1, the V gene TRBV5-6; TRBD1 matches at 7 bases. The J segment lost 6 bases and the V segment lost 2 bases, leaving 7 bases of the junction unmatched. Germline CDR1 and CDR2: SGHDT and YYEEEE. The CDR3 sequence is 14 residues long. CDR3 in amino acids: CASSFNRGGPEAFF. The DNA for the CDR3 is TGTGCCAGCAGCTTTAACAGGGGAGGGCCTGAAGCTTTCTTT.

Worth noting for this clonotype: Being one base from a much bigger clone, this may be a read error. The chain links TRBV28 to TRBJ2-3; D perhaps matches TRBD2 (5 bases). Trimming stripped 3 bases from V and 8 bases from J, with 12 bases between. Germline V lookup: CDR1 MDHEN, CDR2 SYDVKM. The CDR3 is 13 residues long. CDR3 in DNA: TGTGCCAGCAGTTTGGACTTTCCAGCTACGCAGTATTTT. Its translation is CASSLDFPATQYF.

The gene calls are TRBV27 and TRBJ2-1, with a possible D match to TRBD1 (5 bases). CDR3 length: 17 residues. Germline CDR1 and CDR2: MNHEY and SMNVEV (reference sequence). V was clipped by 5 bases and J by 0 bases, with 17 bases between them. Here the CDR3 reads CASSNQDTLSSYNEQFF. The CDR3 coding sequence is TGTGCCAGCAGTAATCAGGACACCCTGAGCTCCTACAATGAGCAGTTCTTC.

In regard to this clonotype: Just one base apart from a much larger clone, this may be a read error. J is TRBJ2-5 and V is TRBV10-3, with D perhaps being TRBD1 or TRBD2 (7 bases each). CDR3 length: 13 residues. Germline CDR1 and CDR2: ENHRY and SYGVKD. CDR3: CATQGGVQETPYF. The CDR3 region has the DNA TGTGCCACCCAGGGGGGGGTACAAGAGACCCCGTACTTC.

This clonotype was recorded at least ten times. This sequence joins TRBV7-2 and TRBJ1-5; perhaps TRBD1 as D (5 bases). V gave up 1 base and J gave up 5 bases, with 6 bases separating them. Germline V gene sequence: CDR1 SGHTA, CDR2 FQGNSA. This CDR3 is built from 13 residues. The CDR3, as DNA: TGTGCCAGCAGCTTAGGGGGGTATCAGCCCCAGCATTTT. The encoded protein is CASSLGGYQPQHF.

Points on this clonotype: With a much larger clone just one base away, this may be a read error. J is TRBJ2-7 and V is TRBV7-9; D not resolved. The germline CDR1 and CDR2 sequences are SEHNR and FQNEAQ (reference sequence). Trimming took 5 bases from V and 2 from J, leaving 13 bases between them. This CDR3 comprises 14 residues. CDR3 sequence reads: CASSLLGPPYEQYF. As DNA, the CDR3 is TGTGCCAGCAGCCTCCTTGGTCCGCCCTACGAGCAGTACTTC.

In its sample, this clonotype was seen once. Given a much more abundant clone one base away, this may be a read error. A read error is likely, as this CDR3 ends without the conserved phenylalanine or tryptophan. The rearrangement joins TRBV12-3 or TRBV12-4 to TRBJ2-7; unclear D gene. This CDR3 has 13 residues. Trimming pared 2 bases from V and 5 bases from J, leaving 10 bases between. The CDR3 nucleotides are TGTGCCAGCAGTTTATCCACATTCCACGAGCAGTACCTC. Translated: CASSLSTFHEQYL.

Points on this clonotype: Likely a read error: the CDR3 ends without its conserved phenylalanine or tryptophan. This sequence joins TRBV4-1 and TRBJ2-7; D gene unclear. V lost 5 bases and J 1 base, leaving 9 bases between the germline ends. The germline gives CDR1 MGHRA, CDR2 YSYEKL. The CDR3 loop spans 13 amino acids. The CDR3 DNA reads TGCGCCAGCAGCGGCCCTGGGTCCTACGAGCAGTACCTC. Translating gives CASSGPGSYEQYL.

This clonotype was found many times. The rearrangement uses TRBV20-1 and TRBJ2-3; D is ambiguous. The V end was cut by 4 bases, the J end by 2 bases, with 4 bases between. The germline V gene encodes CDR1 DFQATT and CDR2 SNEGSKA (reference sequence). The CDR3 extends over 11 amino acids. The CDR3: CSATPTDTQYF. The CDR3 region has the DNA TGCAGTGCTACCCCCACAGATACGCAGTATTTT.

Notes on this clonotype: At one end the junction does not follow the germline gene, possibly because of a read error. This chain connects TRBV28 to TRBJ2-3; 7 bases are a match to TRBD2. This CDR3 spans 14 amino acids. Germline values: CDR1 MDHEN, CDR2 SYDVKM. The CDR3 here is CASSSLASTDAQYF. The CDR3 DNA sequence: TGTGCCAGCAGTTCACTAGCGAGCACAGATGCGCAGTATTTT.

This clonotype was counted ten times or more. This chain joins TRBV4-1 and TRBJ2-5; 9 bases map to TRBD2. V lost 1 base and J lost 0; bases outside the gene matches: 15. The CDR3 is made up of 20 amino acids. The germline V gene encodes CDR1 MGHRA and CDR2 YSYEKL. The CDR3, as DNA: TGCGCCAGCAGCCAAGTACCCGGGGGCGTAGCGGGGGACAACCAAGAGACCCAGTACTTC. Translating gives CASSQVPGGVAGDNQETQYF.

This clonotype was seen ten or more times. This chain links TRBV28 with TRBJ2-5; 9 bases are shared with TRBD2. The germline CDR1 and CDR2 sequences are MDHEN and SYDVKM. This CDR3 spans 15 amino acids. The ends lost 10 bases at V and 4 bases at J; junction bases unmatched: 13. CDR3 in amino acids: CATSTGREGLETQYF. The CDR3 DNA sequence: TGTGCCACCTCGACAGGGCGGGAGGGACTAGAGACCCAGTACTTC.